This TCR beta chain was recorded in a study of siplizumab effects on memory and regulatory T cells. CDR3 length equals 16 residues. V gave up 3 bases and J gave up 0 bases, with 15 bases separating them. Germline CDR1 reads SGHNT; CDR2 reads YENEEA. The table came from immunoSEQ multiplex PCR; TCRdb's copy has only in-frame clones and leaves some out. The table shows some 53,000 clones, with about 97% occurring only once. About this clone: Antigen specificity is unknown.

Sequencing of unstimulated naive, memory, effector memory and TEMRA subsets was performed in a few donor pairs. Regarding the study as a whole: Proliferating Tregs' suppressive function in siplizumab cultures went unconfirmed.

The V call is TRBV11-3, the J call TRBJ2-7; D remains unclear. The TCR originated in a human donor in good health. Sequenced sample: naive CD4+ T cells sorted from blood. The CDR3 DNA follows: TGTGCCAGCAGCTTGTTACAATCCCCGAGCTCCTACGAGCAGTACTTC. It yields the protein CASSLLQSPSSYEQYF.